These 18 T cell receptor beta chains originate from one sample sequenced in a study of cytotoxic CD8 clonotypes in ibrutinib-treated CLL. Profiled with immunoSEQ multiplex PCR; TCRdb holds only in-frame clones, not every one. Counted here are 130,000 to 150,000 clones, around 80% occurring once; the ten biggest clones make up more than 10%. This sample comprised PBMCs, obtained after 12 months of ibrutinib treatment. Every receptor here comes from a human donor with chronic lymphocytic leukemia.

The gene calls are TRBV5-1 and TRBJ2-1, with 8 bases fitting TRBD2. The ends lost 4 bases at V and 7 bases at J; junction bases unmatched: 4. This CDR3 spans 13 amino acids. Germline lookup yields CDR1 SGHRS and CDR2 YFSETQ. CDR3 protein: CASSMGLGNEQFF. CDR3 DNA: TGCGCCAGCAGCATGGGACTAGGTAATGAGCAGTTCTTC.

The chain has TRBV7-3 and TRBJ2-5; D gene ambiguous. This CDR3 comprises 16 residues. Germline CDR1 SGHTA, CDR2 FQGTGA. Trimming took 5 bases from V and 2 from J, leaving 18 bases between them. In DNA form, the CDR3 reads TGTGCCAGCAGCCAGCTCCGGGCAGGCACTCAAGAGACCCAGTACTTC. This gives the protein CASSQLRAGTQETQYF. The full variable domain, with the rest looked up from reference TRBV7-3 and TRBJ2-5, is GAGVSQTPSNKVTEKGKYVELRCDPISGHTALYWYRQSLGQGPEFLIYFQGTGAADDSGLPNDRFFAVRPEGSVSTLKIQRTERGDSAVYLCASSQLRAGTQETQYFGPGTRLLVL.

The CDR3 coding sequence is TGTGCCAGCAGCCAAGTCACGATCGCGGGAGGGACAGATACGCAGTATTTT. Residues: CASSQVTIAGGTDTQYF. The rearrangement links TRBV4-2 to TRBJ2-3, with 9 bases aligning to TRBD2. Trimming removed 1 base from V and 3 bases from J; junction bases left unmatched: 8. Germline CDR1 reads LGHNA; CDR2 reads YNFKEQ. This CDR3 spans 17 amino acids.

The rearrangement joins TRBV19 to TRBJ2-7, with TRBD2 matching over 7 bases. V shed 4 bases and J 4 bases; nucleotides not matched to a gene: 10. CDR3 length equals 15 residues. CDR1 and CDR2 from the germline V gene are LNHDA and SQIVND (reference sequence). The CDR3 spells CASSTKSGAQYEQYF. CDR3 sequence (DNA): TGTGCCAGTAGTACAAAGAGCGGGGCCCAATACGAGCAGTACTTC.

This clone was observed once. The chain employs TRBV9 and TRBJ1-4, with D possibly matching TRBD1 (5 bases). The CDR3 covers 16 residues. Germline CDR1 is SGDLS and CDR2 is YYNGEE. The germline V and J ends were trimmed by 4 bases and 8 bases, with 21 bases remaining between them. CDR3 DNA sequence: TGTGCCAGCAGCTCGTCCCCGTGGCTCAACAGGGAAAAACTGTTTTTT. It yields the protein CASSSSPWLNREKLFF.

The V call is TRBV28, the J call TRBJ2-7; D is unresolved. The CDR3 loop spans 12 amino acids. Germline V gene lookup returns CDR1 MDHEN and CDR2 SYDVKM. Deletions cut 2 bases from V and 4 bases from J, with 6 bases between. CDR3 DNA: TGTGCCAGCAGTTTACTGGATTACGAGCAGTACTTC. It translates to CASSLLDYEQYF.

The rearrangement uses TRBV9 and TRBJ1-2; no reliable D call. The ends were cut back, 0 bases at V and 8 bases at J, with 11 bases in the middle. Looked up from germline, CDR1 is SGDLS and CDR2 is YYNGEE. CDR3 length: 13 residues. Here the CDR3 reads CASSVVTDGGYTF. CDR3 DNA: TGTGCCAGCAGCGTAGTGACGGACGGAGGCTACACCTTC.

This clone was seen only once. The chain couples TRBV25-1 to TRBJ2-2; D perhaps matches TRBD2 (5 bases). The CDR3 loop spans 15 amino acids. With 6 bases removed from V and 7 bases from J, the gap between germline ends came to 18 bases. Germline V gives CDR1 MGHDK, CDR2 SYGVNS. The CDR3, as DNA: TGTGCCAGCAGCGGCAGTGGGAGCGAAGGCGGGGAGCTGTTTTTT. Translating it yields CASSGSGSEGGELFF.

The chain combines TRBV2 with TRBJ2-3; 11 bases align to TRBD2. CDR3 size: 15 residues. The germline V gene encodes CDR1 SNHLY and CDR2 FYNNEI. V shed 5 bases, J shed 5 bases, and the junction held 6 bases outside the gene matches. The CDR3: CASSRLAGPGDTQYF. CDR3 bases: TGTGCCAGCAGTCGACTAGCGGGGCCGGGAGATACGCAGTATTTT.

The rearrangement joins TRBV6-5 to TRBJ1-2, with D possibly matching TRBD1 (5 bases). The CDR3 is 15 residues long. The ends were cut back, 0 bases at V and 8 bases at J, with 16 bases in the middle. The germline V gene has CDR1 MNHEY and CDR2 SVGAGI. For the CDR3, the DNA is TGTGCCAGCAGTTACTCGGGGTTAGGGGCAGGCGGCTACACCTTC. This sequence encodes CASSYSGLGAGGYTF.

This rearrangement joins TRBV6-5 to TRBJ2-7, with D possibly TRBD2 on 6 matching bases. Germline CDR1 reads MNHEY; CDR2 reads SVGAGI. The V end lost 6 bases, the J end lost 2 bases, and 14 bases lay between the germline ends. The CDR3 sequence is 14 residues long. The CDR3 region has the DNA TGTGCCAGCAGCTCCGGGGGAACTCCCTACGAGCAGTACTTC. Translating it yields CASSSGGTPYEQYF.

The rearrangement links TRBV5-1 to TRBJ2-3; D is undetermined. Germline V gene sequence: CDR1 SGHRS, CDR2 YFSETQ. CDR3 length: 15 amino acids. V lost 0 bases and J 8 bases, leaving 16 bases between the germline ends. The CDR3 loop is CASSLADWGSGTQYF. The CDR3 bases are TGCGCCAGCAGCTTGGCCGACTGGGGATCTGGTACGCAGTATTTT.

CDR3 DNA sequence: TGCAGTGCTTGCCTAGGTGATACGCAGTATTTT. Translated: CSACLGDTQYF. V and J are TRBV20-1 and TRBJ2-3, with D uncertain. Germline assignment: CDR1 DFQATT and CDR2 SNEGSKA (reference sequence). Trimming left V 5 bases short and J 6 bases short, with 9 bases between. The CDR3 has 11 amino acids.

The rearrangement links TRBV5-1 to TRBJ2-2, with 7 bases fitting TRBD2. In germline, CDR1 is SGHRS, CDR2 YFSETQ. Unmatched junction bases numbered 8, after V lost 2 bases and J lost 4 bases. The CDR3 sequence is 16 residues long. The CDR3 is CASSLAGLIGTGELFF. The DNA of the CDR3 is TGCGCCAGCAGCTTAGCGGGACTAATCGGCACCGGGGAGCTGTTTTTT.

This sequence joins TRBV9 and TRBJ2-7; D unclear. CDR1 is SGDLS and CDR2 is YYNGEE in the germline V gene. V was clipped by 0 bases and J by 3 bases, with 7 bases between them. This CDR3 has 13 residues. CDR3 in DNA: TGTGCCAGCAGCGTAGGTTCTTACTACGAGCAGTACTTC. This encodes CASSVGSYYEQYF.

The CDR3 DNA sequence: TGTGCCAGCAGCTCCCTAGGGGGGACAGGGGCAGATACGCAGTATTTT. It codes for CASSSLGGTGADTQYF. The J gene is TRBJ2-3, the V gene TRBV7-6, with 10 nucleotides matching TRBD1. Losses at the gene ends were 4 bases for V and 4 bases for J; bases not matched to a gene: 8. Germline assignment: CDR1 SGHVS and CDR2 FNYEAQ. The CDR3 is 16 amino acids.

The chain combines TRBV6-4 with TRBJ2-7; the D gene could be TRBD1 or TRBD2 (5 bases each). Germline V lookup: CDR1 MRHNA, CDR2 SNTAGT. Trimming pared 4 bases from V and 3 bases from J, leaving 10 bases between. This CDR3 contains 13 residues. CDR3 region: CASSAGPNYEQYF. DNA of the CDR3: TGTGCCAGCAGTGCGGGACCAAACTACGAGCAGTACTTC.

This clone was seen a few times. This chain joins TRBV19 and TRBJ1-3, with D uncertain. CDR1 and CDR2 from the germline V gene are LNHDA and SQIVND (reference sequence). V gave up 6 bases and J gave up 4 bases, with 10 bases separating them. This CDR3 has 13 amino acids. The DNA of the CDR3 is TGTGCCAGTAGGCCCCGGGGAGGAAACACCATATATTTT. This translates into CASRPRGGNTIYF.